This TCR beta chain originates from a study of identical twins (dated by TCRdb to the mid-2010s). Regarding the study in general: TCR alpha and beta repertoires from monozygotic twins, unrelated adults of various ages and cord blood were deep-sequenced to test whether fetal clonotypes persist. To rule out contamination, replicate twin experiments were performed at different times with different library preparation protocols. What the authors observed across the whole study: A weaker excess of twin sharing was found in beta out-of-frame sequences because the signal-to-noise ratio was lowered by fewer shared sequences. Invariant T cells such as MAIT and iNKT could partly confound zero-insertion analyses, though diverse VJ usage argued against this for most clonotypes. Fewer insertions were carried by abundant cord blood beta clonotypes; a weaker similar trend was observed in young adult naive repertoires, while no such trend was observed in memory repertoires. In monozygotic twins, recombination models systematically underestimated out-of-frame TCR alpha sharing, but the models matched the sharing seen between unrelated individuals. Compared with coincidental sharing between unrelated individuals, out-of-frame TCR alpha sequences shared between twins showed an excess of sequences with low generation probability. Because the same donors could not be followed over many years, conclusions were based on cross-sectional statistical analysis.

All donors were healthy Caucasians. The twin cohort consisted of three pairs of female monozygotic twins, all aged 18 to 29 years. RNA for TCR libraries was isolated from peripheral blood mononuclear cells. Libraries were built with 5' RACE. Sequencing relied on an Illumina HiSeq 2000. Template switching added a universal primer binding site, and the final cDNA carried a unique molecular identifier that allowed TCR cDNA molecules to be counted accurately. First-strand cDNA for TCR alpha and beta chains was synthesized from specific primers in the conserved constant-segment region. To control for contamination, every cDNA library was double barcoded, receiving both a SMART-Mk sample barcode and Illumina barcodes. Two successive PCR steps introduced TruSeq adapter sequences along with Illumina sample barcodes. The TCR alpha and beta cDNA libraries were sequenced on the Illumina HiSeq platform using custom primers. Processing in the source paper ran as follows. Raw reads were processed with MiGEC to extract unique molecular identifiers, and MiXCR was used to determine CDR3 positions. Recombination models were inferred per individual with the repgenHMM and IGoR tools using an EM algorithm. The analysis of shared clonotypes was done with the tcR package in R, with sharing normalized by the product of cloneset sizes. To study raw recombination without the effects of thymic and clonal selection, out-of-frame nonproductive sequences were analyzed. The raw public data were reprocessed by TCRdb itself: fastp quality trimming at Q25, MiXCR clonotype calling, in-frame beta chains only. Rows are unified per CDR3 protein, each entry keeping the most common DNA and genes. Here the V and J calls rest on TCRdb's processing, not on the authors' analysis. The sample includes approximately 620,000 distinct CDR3 sequences, with under 9% observed a single time. Jointly, the top ten make up 0.8% to 1% of the sample.

V loses 6 bases of germline sequence and J loses 7 bases, and the interval between the two ends is 15 bases. The CDR3 runs 13 residues from the cysteine to the phenylalanine. Kept here is only the CDR3 DNA, which spans 39 bases and is read in frame from base 1. According to the germline V gene, CDR1 reads SQVTM and CDR2 reads ANQGSEA. The sample holds many counts of this clonotype. Its antigen remains unidentified. Nothing much larger sits one base from this clone, and base qualities are not available. The same data also went into a second study, on yellow fever vaccine responses in identical twins. The second source states: The T cell response to vaccination in identical twins was reported by the authors to appear partly convergent and partly personalized. Focusing on identical twins, the study followed the T cell clones that responded to the vaccine, and did so with precision.

The material sequenced was PBMCs. This clonotype was sampled from a woman aged 18-35 years in good health. In this chain, TRBV29-1 is recombined with TRBJ2-2; no D gene can be assigned with confidence. The CDR3 protein: CSVLLGQIGELFF. The nucleotides are TGCAGCGTCCTTTTAGGGCAGATCGGGGAGCTGTTTTTT.